Listed below are T cell receptor beta chains from one sample, sequenced in a study of chemoradiotherapy in HPV16-positive cancers. The protocol was immunoSEQ multiplex PCR, while the TCRdb copy is restricted to in-frame clones and leaves out a portion. The profile shows 30,000 to 35,000 clones, roughly 87% of them singletons. The material was blood, obtained from a patient who underwent chemoradiotherapy. The receptors stem from a human donor with HPV-associated anogenital cancer. Each CDR3 is given with its conserved first and last residue. The order of the fields is V gene, D gene, clone size, J gene, CDR3 DNA, CDR3 protein. D genes are given only for firm matches. Only some rows state a clone size, as once, few, many or a class for expanded clones.

>TRBV5-1|.|.|TRBJ2-6
TGCGCCAGCAGCTTGGATACAGCGACCTCTGGGGCCAACGTCCTGACTTTC
CASSLDTATSGANVLTF
>TRBV7-2|TRBD2|.|TRBJ2-1
TGTGCCAGCAGCCCGCCGGGACTAGCGGGAAGGGGTGAGCAGTTCTTC
CASSPPGLAGRGEQFF
>TRBV29-1|.|.|TRBJ2-5
TGCAGCGTTGAAGAGGGGCCTCGGGAGACCCAGTACTTC
CSVEEGPRETQYF
>TRBV13|.|.|TRBJ2-5
TGTGCCAGCAGCGAAAATGGCCGCGGAGACCAAGAGACCCAGTACTTC
CASSENGRGDQETQYF
>TRBV4-3|.|.|TRBJ2-4
TGCGCCAGCAGCCAAGATAGGGGAGCGGCCAAAAACATTCAGTACTTC
CASSQDRGAAKNIQYF
>TRBV6-6|.|.|TRBJ1-3
TGTGCCAGCAGTTACCTTACAGGGACTCGAGGAAACACCATATATTTT
CASSYLTGTRGNTIYF
>TRBV7-8|.|.|TRBJ1-3
TGTGCCAGCAGCTTAGTTTGGGGAAACACCATATATTTT
CASSLVWGNTIYF
>TRBV9|TRBD2|.|TRBJ2-3
TGTGCCAGCAGCGACGCACTAGCGGTCACAGATACGCAGTATTTT
CASSDALAVTDTQYF
>TRBV6-1|.|.|TRBJ1-2
TGTGCCAGCAGTGCCCAGGGGTTTGGCTACACCTTC
CASSAQGFGYTF
>TRBV21-1|.|.|TRBJ2-7
TGTGCCAGCATCAAGAGCCTAACGGGTCCGGGACAGGTTTGCGAGCAGTACTTC
CASIKSLTGPGQVCEQYF
>TRBV19|.|few|TRBJ2-6
TGTGCCAGTAGTATAACTGGGGCCAACGTCCTGACTTTC
CASSITGANVLTF
>TRBV2|.|once|TRBJ2-5
TGTGCCAGCAGTGAACCCCCCAGTTCAAGAGAGACCCAGTACTTC
CASSEPPSSRETQYF
>TRBV19|.|.|TRBJ1-4
TGTGCCAGTAGTCCGGCGGCCAGACAAGTAAAACTGTTTTTT
CASSPAARQVKLFF
>TRBV5-1|TRBD2|.|TRBJ2-7
TGCGCCAGCAGCACCGGACTAGCTTACGAGCAGTACTTC
CASSTGLAYEQYF
>TRBV9|.|.|TRBJ2-5
TGTGCCAGCAGCGTAGAGGGAGGGACCCAGTACTTC
CASSVEGGTQYF
>TRBV5-4|.|.|TRBJ1-4
TGTGCCAGCAGCTCCCACGGAAGGAGTCCCCCCCCAAAACTGTTTTTT
CASSSHGRSPPPKLFF
>TRBV30|.|.|TRBJ1-3
TGTGCCTGGAGTGTACGAAGGCGGAACTCTGGAAACACCATATATTTT
CAWSVRRRNSGNTIYF
>TRBV5-4|TRBD1|.|TRBJ2-5
TGTGCCAGCAGCTTGGCCTTTCTGGGACAGCCCGTCGGGACCCAGTACTTC
CASSLAFLGQPVGTQYF
>TRBV6-6|.|.|TRBJ2-7
TGTGCCAGCAGCCGCTACAGGGAAGGATACGAGCAGTACTTC
CASSRYREGYEQYF
>TRBV21-1|.|medium-sized|TRBJ2-6
TGTGCCACCCTGGGGAGGGGGGAGGCTGGGGCCAACGTCCTGACTTTC
CATLGRGEAGANVLTF
>TRBV30|.|.|TRBJ2-5
TGTGCCTGGAGTGTACAAGGGCGGGAGACCCAGTACTTC
CAWSVQGRETQYF
>TRBV5-1|.|.|TRBJ2-5
TGCGCCAGCAGCTTAGTTCAGGGACCTCAAGAGACCCAGTACTTC
CASSLVQGPQETQYF
>TRBV6-5|.|.|TRBJ2-2
TGTGCCAGCACCACCGGGGGATCGAACACCGGGGAGCTGTTTTTT
CASTTGGSNTGELFF
>TRBV9|TRBD1|.|TRBJ1-2
TGTGCCAGCAGCGTACAGGGGGGAAACTATGGCTACACCTTC
CASSVQGGNYGYTF
>TRBV16|TRBD1|.|TRBJ1-2
TGTGCCAGCAGCCAATCCACAGGGGCCAACTATGGCTACACCTTC
CASSQSTGANYGYTF
>TRBV7-2|.|.|TRBJ1-6
TGTGCCAGCAGCTTCCGGGGGGCCTATAATTCACCCCTCCACTTT
CASSFRGAYNSPLHF
>TRBV5-6|TRBD1|.|TRBJ2-3
TGTGCCAGCAGCCTCGGGACAGGGGCTAGCACAGATACGCAGTATTTT
CASSLGTGASTDTQYF
>TRBV14|.|.|TRBJ2-7
TGTGCCAGCAGTGTGGGGACTCAACTAGGGCAGTACTTC
CASSVGTQLGQYF
>TRBV2|.|.|TRBJ2-5
TGTGCCAGCACGCCCGCAGAGACCCAGTACTTC
CASTPAETQYF
>TRBV30|TRBD1|once|TRBJ2-5
TGTGCCTGGAGAAGGGCGGGACAGGGAGAGACCCAGTACTTC
CAWRRAGQGETQYF
>TRBV5-5|.|few|TRBJ1-2
TGTGCCAGCAGCTTTAGAGAGGCAGGGGACTATGGCTACACCTTC
CASSFREAGDYGYTF
>TRBV19|TRBD1|.|TRBJ2-5
TGTGCCAGTAGTATTAGAGGGGGCTCATACCAAGAGACCCAGTACTTC
CASSIRGGSYQETQYF
>TRBV6-5|TRBD1|.|TRBJ1-5
TGTGCCAGCAGTGCCGGGACAGGCAATCAGCCCCAGCATTTT
CASSAGTGNQPQHF
>TRBV10-3|.|.|TRBJ2-1
TGTGCCATCGGGGGTGACGGGGGGCAATACAATGAGCAGTTCTTC
CAIGGDGGQYNEQFF
>TRBV7-2|.|.|TRBJ2-1
TGTGCCAGCAGCCAAGACGCGAATGAGCAGTTCTTC
CASSQDANEQFF
>TRBV9|TRBD1|.|TRBJ2-3
TGTGCCAGCAGCGTATGGACAGGGAGCGCAGATACGCAGTATTTT
CASSVWTGSADTQYF
>TRBV10-1|TRBD1|.|TRBJ2-1
TGCGCCAGCAGTCCGGGACAGGGAACGGATGAGCAGTTCTTC
CASSPGQGTDEQFF
>TRBV27|TRBD1|.|TRBJ1-1
TGTGCCAGCAGTTTACAGGGGGGAGGGACTGAAGCTTTCTTT
CASSLQGGGTEAFF
>TRBV5-6|TRBD1|.|TRBJ1-4
TGTGCCAGCAGCTCCGACAGGGCAATGCGAGAAAAACTGTTTTTT
CASSSDRAMREKLFF
>TRBV13|TRBD2|.|TRBJ2-7
TGTGCCAGCAGCCCTATTCCGGGACTAGCCTACGAGCAGTACTTC
CASSPIPGLAYEQYF
>TRBV12-5|TRBD2|once|TRBJ2-2
TGTGCTAGTGGTTTCGGGACTAGCGGGAGGGTCACCGGGGAGCTGTTTTTT
CASGFGTSGRVTGELFF
>TRBV9|.|.|TRBJ2-3
TGTGCCAGCAGCCCCTATGGATTACTCACAGATACGCAGTATTTT
CASSPYGLLTDTQYF
>TRBV5-1|TRBD2|.|TRBJ2-2
TGCGCCAGCAGCTTGGGTTCTAGCGGGTACACCGGGGAGCTGTTTTTT
CASSLGSSGYTGELFF
>TRBV7-8|.|.|TRBJ1-3
TGTGCCAGCAGCATAGGACAGCGCCCAGGCACCATATATTTT
CASSIGQRPGTIYF
>TRBV6-4|TRBD2|.|TRBJ2-2
TGTGCCAGCAGTGACTCCCCAAGCGGGGGTACCGGGGAGCTGTTTTTT
CASSDSPSGGTGELFF
>TRBV10-1|.|.|TRBJ2-1
TGCGCCAGCAGTGAGAGCAGGATGTTCTCCTACAATGAGCAGTTCTTC
CASSESRMFSYNEQFF
>TRBV11-2|TRBD2|.|TRBJ2-1
TGTGCCAGCAGCTTAGATCGAGTAGCGGGGGGTTACAATGAGCAGTTCTTC
CASSLDRVAGGYNEQFF
>TRBV19|TRBD2|once|TRBJ2-7
TGTGCCAGTGGGACTAGCGCCGAGCAGTACTTC
CASGTSAEQYF
>TRBV6-5|.|.|TRBJ1-6
TGTGCCAGCGTGGGCCAAAGCTCCTATAATTCACCCCTCCACTTT
CASVGQSSYNSPLHF
>TRBV23-1|TRBD1|.|TRBJ1-5
TGCGCCAGCAACCATCACACGGACAGGGGCGATAGCAATCAGCCCCAGCATTTT
CASNHHTDRGDSNQPQHF
>TRBV6-1|.|.|TRBJ2-7
TGTGCCAGCAGTGAACGGGCGCAGGGTCAGCAGTACTTC
CASSERAQGQQYF
>TRBV6-6|TRBD1|.|TRBJ1-4
TGTGCCAGCAGTTCCCCGACAGGGTTCACTAATGAAAAACTGTTTTTT
CASSSPTGFTNEKLFF
>TRBV7-2|.|.|TRBJ2-1
TGTGCCAGCAGCTCAACTATAGGGGCGATCGGTGAGCAGTTCTTC
CASSSTIGAIGEQFF